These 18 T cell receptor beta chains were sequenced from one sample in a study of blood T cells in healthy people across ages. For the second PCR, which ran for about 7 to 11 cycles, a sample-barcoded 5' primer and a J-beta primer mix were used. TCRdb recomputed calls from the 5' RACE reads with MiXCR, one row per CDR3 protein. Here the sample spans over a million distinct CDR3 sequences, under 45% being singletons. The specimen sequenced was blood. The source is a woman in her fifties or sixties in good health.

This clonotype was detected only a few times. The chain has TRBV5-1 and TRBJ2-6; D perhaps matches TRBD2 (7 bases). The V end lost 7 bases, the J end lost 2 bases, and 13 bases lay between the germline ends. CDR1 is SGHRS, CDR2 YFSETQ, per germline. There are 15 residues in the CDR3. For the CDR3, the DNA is TGCGCCAGCGAGGGAGGGGGTACTGGGGCCAACGTCCTGACTTTC. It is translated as CASEGGGTGANVLTF.

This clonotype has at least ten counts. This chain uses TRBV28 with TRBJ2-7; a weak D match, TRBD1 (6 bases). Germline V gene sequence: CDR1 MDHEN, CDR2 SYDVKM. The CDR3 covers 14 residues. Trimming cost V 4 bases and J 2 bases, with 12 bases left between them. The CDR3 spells CASSSTGGTYEQYF. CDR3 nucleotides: TGTGCCAGCAGTTCGACAGGCGGAACCTACGAGCAGTACTTC.

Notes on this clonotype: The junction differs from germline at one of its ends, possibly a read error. The CDR3: CACSDRGYNEQFF. The CDR3 DNA reads TGTGCCTGCAGTGACAGGGGGTACAATGAGCAGTTCTTC. The chain couples TRBV28 to TRBJ2-1; 9 nucleotides align to TRBD1. Germline V CDR1 and CDR2: MDHEN, SYDVKM. The CDR3 totals 13 residues.

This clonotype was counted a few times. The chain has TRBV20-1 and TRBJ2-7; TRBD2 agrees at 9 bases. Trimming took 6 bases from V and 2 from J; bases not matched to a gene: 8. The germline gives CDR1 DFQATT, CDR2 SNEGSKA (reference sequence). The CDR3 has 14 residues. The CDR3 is CSARYAGGPYEQYF. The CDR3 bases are TGCAGTGCCCGCTACGCGGGAGGGCCCTACGAGCAGTACTTC.

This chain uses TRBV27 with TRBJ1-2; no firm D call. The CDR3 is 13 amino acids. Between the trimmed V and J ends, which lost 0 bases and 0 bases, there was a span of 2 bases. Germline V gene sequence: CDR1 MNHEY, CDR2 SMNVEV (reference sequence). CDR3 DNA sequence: TGTGCCAGCAGTTTATCGACTAACTATGGCTACACCTTC. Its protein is CASSLSTNYGYTF.

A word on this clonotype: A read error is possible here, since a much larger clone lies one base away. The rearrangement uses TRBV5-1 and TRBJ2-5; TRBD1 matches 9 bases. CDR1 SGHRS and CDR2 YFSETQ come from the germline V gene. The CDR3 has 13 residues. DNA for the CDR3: TGCGTCAGCAGCCGACAGGGGGGAGAGACCCAGTACTTC. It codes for CVSSRQGGETQYF.

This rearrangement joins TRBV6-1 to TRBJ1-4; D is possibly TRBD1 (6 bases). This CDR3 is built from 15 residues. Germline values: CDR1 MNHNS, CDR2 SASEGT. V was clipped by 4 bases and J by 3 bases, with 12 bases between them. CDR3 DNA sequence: TGTGCCAGCAGTGGACCGACAGGCCCTAATGAAAAACTGTTTTTT. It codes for CASSGPTGPNEKLFF.

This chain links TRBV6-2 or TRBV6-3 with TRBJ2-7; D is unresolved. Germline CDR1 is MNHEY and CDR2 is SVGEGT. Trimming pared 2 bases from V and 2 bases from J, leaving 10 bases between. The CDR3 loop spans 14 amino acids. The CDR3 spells CASSYEGIAYEQYF. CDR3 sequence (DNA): TGTGCCAGCAGTTACGAAGGGATTGCCTACGAGCAGTACTTC.

CDR3 amino acids: CASSFSGRAFGDTQYF. CDR3 bases: TGTGCCAGCAGTTTTAGCGGGAGGGCCTTCGGAGATACGCAGTATTTT. V is TRBV6-6 and J is TRBJ2-3; 11 bases align to TRBD2. The CDR3 spans 16 residues. The V segment lost 4 bases and the J segment 5 bases; nucleotides outside the gene matches: 8. CDR1 and CDR2 (germline): MNHNY, SVGAGI (reference sequence).

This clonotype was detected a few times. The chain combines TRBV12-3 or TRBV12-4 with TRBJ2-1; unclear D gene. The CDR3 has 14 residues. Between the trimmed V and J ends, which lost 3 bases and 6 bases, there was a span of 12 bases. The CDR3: CASSFFGGINEQFF. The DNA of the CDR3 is TGTGCCAGCAGTTTCTTCGGCGGTATCAATGAGCAGTTCTTC.

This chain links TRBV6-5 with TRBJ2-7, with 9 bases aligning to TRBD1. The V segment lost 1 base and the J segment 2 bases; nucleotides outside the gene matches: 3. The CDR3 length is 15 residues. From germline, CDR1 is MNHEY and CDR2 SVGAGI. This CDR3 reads CASSYLGTGTYEQYF. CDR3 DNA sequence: TGTGCCAGCAGTTACTTAGGGACAGGGACCTACGAGCAGTACTTC.

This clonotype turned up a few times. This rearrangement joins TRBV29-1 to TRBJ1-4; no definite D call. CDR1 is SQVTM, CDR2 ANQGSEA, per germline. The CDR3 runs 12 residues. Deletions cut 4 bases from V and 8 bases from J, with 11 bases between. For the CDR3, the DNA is TGCAGCGTTGGCCTAATAGGGGAAAAACTGTTTTTT. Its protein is CSVGLIGEKLFF.

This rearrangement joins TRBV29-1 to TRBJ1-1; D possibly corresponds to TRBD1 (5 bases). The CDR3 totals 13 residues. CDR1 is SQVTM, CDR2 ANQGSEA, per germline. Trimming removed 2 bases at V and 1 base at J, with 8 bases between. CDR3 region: CSVERTTNTEAFF. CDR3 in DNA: TGCAGCGTTGAAAGGACAACGAACACTGAAGCTTTCTTT.

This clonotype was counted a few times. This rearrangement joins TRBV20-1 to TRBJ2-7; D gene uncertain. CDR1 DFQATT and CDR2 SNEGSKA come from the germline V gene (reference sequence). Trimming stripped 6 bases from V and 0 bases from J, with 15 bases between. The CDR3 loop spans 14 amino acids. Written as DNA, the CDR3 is TGCAGTGCATTAGGACGGCAGAGCTCCTACGAGCAGTACTTC. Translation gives CSALGRQSSYEQYF.

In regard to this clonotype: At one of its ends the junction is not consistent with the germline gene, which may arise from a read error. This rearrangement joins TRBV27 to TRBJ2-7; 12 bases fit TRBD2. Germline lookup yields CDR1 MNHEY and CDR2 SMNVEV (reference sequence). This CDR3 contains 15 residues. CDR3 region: CAGRTSGRWSYEQYF. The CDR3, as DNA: TGTGCCGGCAGAACTAGCGGGAGGTGGTCCTACGAGCAGTACTTC.

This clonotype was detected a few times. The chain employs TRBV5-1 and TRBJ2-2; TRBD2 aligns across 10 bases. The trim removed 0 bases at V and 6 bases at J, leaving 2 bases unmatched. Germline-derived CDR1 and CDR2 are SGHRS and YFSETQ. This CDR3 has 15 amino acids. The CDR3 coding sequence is TGCGCCAGCAGCTTGGACCTAGCGGGAGCCGGGGAGCTGTTTTTT. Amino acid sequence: CASSLDLAGAGELFF.

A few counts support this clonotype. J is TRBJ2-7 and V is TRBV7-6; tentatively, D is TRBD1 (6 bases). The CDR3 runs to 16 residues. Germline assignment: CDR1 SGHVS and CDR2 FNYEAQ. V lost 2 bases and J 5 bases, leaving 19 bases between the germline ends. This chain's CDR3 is CASSLSRQALGNEQYF. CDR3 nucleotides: TGTGCCAGCAGCTTATCGAGACAGGCATTGGGGAACGAGCAGTACTTC.

The DNA of the CDR3 is TGTGCCATCAGTGTGACAGGGGGCACCAATAGCAATCAGCCCCAGCATTTT. Protein: CAISVTGGTNSNQPQHF. V is TRBV10-3 and J is TRBJ1-5; 10 nucleotides agree with TRBD1. The V and J ends lost 4 bases and 0 bases, in that order; junction bases with no gene match: 6. The CDR3 runs 17 residues. Germline loops: CDR1 ENHRY, CDR2 SYGVKD.